This T cell receptor beta chain was identified in a study of blood T cell repertoires in COVID-19. The repertoire was sequenced with immunoSEQ multiplex PCR; TCRdb's copy has only in-frame clones and lacks some. The sample holds roughly 220,000 clones, about 80% seen once. This receptor was obtained from a woman in her forties with acute COVID-19. Source material: PBMCs or T cells enriched from blood (not recorded which).

The CDR3, as DNA: TGTGCCAGCAGCCGCTCCGGGATCAACTATGGCTACACCTTC. This encodes CASSRSGINYGYTF. This chain uses TRBV3-1 (or the pseudogene TRBV3-2) with TRBJ1-2; D unresolved. Trimming stripped 4 bases from V and 2 bases from J, with 11 bases between. The germline V gene encodes CDR1 LGHDT and CDR2 YNNKEL (reference sequence). This CDR3 spans 14 amino acids.